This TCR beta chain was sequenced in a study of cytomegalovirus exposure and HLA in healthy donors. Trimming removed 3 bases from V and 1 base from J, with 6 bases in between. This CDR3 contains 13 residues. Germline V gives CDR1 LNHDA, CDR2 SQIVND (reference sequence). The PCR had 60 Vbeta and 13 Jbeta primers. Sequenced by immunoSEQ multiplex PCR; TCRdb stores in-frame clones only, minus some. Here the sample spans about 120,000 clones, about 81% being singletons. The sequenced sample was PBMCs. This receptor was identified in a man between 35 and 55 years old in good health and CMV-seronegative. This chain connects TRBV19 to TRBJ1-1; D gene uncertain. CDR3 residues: CASSMIENTEAFF. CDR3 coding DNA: TGTGCCAGTAGTATGATAGAGAACACTGAAGCTTTCTTT.